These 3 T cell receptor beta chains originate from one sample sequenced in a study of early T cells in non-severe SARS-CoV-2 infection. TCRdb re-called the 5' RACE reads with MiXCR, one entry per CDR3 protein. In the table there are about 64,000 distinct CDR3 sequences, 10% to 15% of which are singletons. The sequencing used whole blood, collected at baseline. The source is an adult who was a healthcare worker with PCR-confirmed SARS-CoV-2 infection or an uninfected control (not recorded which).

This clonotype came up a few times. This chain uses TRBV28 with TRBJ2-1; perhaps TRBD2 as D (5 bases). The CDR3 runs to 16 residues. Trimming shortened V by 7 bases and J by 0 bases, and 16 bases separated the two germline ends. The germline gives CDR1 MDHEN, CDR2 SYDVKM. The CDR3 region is CASIDFVGSSYNEQFF. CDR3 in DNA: TGTGCCAGCATAGATTTCGTGGGGAGCTCCTACAATGAGCAGTTCTTC. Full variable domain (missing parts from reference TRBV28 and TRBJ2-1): DVKVTQSSRYLVKRTGEKVFLECVQDMDHENMFWYRQDPGLGLRLIYFSYDVKMKEKGDIPEGYSVSREKKERFSLILESASTNQTSMYLCASIDFVGSSYNEQFFGPGTRLTVL.

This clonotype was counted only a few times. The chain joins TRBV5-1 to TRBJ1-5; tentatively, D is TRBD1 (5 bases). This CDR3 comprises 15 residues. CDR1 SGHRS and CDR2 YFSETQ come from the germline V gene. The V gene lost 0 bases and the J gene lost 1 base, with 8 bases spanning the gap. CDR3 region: CASSLGGGSNQPQHF. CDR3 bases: TGCGCCAGCAGCTTGGGTGGGGGAAGCAATCAGCCCCAGCATTTT.

For the CDR3, the DNA is TGTGCCAGCAGCTTAGCGGGACAGCCTGGTGATGGCTACACCTTC. Translated, it gives CASSLAGQPGDGYTF. The chain is built from TRBV7-9 and TRBJ1-2, with 7 bases aligning to TRBD1. From germline, CDR1 is SEHNR and CDR2 FQNEAQ (reference sequence). V dropped 0 bases and J dropped 6; count of bases not matched to a gene: 7. The CDR3 loop spans 15 amino acids.